This T cell receptor (beta chain) is drawn from a study of T cells in Graves' hyperthyroidism and ophthalmopathy. Germline V gene data show CDR1 as DFQATT and CDR2 as SNEGSKA (reference sequence). V gave up 6 bases and J gave up 11 bases, with 19 bases separating them. The CDR3 covers 12 residues. Researchers took RNA transcripts and amplified the TCR beta CDR3 regions from them. The primer set for the first-round RT-PCR of the TCR CDR3 was HTBI. TCRdb ran MiXCR on the multiplex PCR reads and lists one entry per CDR3 protein. The table lists approximately 600,000 distinct CDR3 sequences, about 15% of them singletons. Whole-study findings and limits: Most expanded thyroid clonotypes above 0.001 recurred in blood.

Thyroid ultrasound, orbital computed tomography, clinical symptoms, and serum thyroxine and TRAb underpinned diagnoses. In this sample, this clonotype turned up many times. What it binds is unknown. The TCR originated in a woman younger than 45 with Graves' hyperthyroidism that later progressed to Graves' ophthalmopathy. The genes are TRBV20-1 and TRBJ1-1; no definite D call. Material for sequencing was blood. CDR3 amino acids: CSAVHDQLGAFF. In DNA form, the CDR3 reads TGCAGTGCCGTTCATGACCAACTCGGGGCTTTCTTT.